These 20 T cell receptor beta chains came from one sample sequenced in a study of shared clonotypes between healthy human individuals. Sequenced by immunoSEQ multiplex PCR; TCRdb stores in-frame clones only, minus some. The sample carries roughly 1 million clones, around four fifths recorded once. Sequencing used memory CD4+ T cells sorted from blood. Subset denoted: CD45RA-negative fraction. All receptors come from a young man in good health.

V and J are TRBV9 and TRBJ2-7, with D possibly called TRBD1 or TRBD2 (5 bases each). This CDR3 region has 13 residues. Germline lookup yields CDR1 SGDLS and CDR2 YYNGEE. The V gene lost 7 bases and the J gene lost 1 base, with 12 bases spanning the gap. The CDR3 DNA reads as TGTGCCAGCTCACGGGGCAGTTCCTACGAGCAGTACTTC. Amino acids: CASSRGSSYEQYF. Full variable domain (remainder filled in from reference TRBV9 and TRBJ2-7): DSGVTQTPKHLITATGQRVTLRCSPRSGDLSVYWYQQSLDQGLQFLIQYYNGEERAKGNILERFSAQQFPDLHSELNLSSLELGDSALYFCASSRGSSYEQYFGPGTRLTVT.

A few counts support this clone. The rearrangement uses TRBV18 and TRBJ1-1; 7 bases map to TRBD1. CDR3 length: 14 residues. The trim removed 3 bases at V and 4 bases at J, leaving 5 bases unmatched. The germline gives CDR1 KGHSH, CDR2 LQKENI. In nucleotides, the CDR3 is TGTGCCAGCTCACCTACCTGGGACAGCACTGAAGCTTTCTTT. It codes for CASSPTWDSTEAFF.

Concerning this clone itself: The sample holds other DNA sequences that translate to the same CDR3. This chain uses TRBV30 with TRBJ2-7, with D perhaps TRBD2 (7 bases). Trimming shortened V by 3 bases and J by 4 bases, and 10 bases separated the two germline ends. CDR3 size: 12 residues. Germline CDR1 and CDR2: GTSNPN and SVGIG (reference sequence). CDR3 region: CAWSRGAYEQYF. Written as DNA, the CDR3 is TGTGCCTGGAGCCGGGGGGCGTACGAGCAGTACTTC. Drawing the rest from reference TRBV30 and TRBJ2-7, the complete variable domain is SQTIHQWPATLVQPVGSPLSLECTVEGTSNPNLYWYRQAAGRGLQLLFYSVGIGQISSEVPQNLSASRPQDRQFILSSKKLLLSDSGFYLCAWSRGAYEQYFGPGTRLTVT.

This clone occurred many times. The chain couples TRBV30 to TRBJ2-1, with TRBD2 identical over 7 bases. Looked up from germline, CDR1 is GTSNPN and CDR2 is SVGIG (reference sequence). This CDR3 is 11 amino acids long. V dropped 8 bases and J dropped 6; count of bases not matched to a gene: 4. The CDR3 here is CARGRVNEQFF. The CDR3 coding sequence is TGTGCCCGGGGGAGGGTCAATGAGCAGTTCTTC.

This chain joins TRBV6-6 and TRBJ1-5; D gene ambiguous. This CDR3 is 13 amino acids long. Trimming removed 7 bases at V and 4 bases at J, with 11 bases between. Per the germline V gene, CDR1 is MNHNY and CDR2 is SVGAGI (reference sequence). Written as DNA, the CDR3 is TGTGCCAGCACCTCTGGTTGGAATCAGCCCCAGCATTTT. Its protein product is CASTSGWNQPQHF.

V and J are TRBV6-5 and TRBJ1-5, with TRBD1 identical over 9 bases. The germline V gene has CDR1 MNHEY and CDR2 SVGAGI. V lost 6 bases and J lost 6; bases outside the gene matches: 3. The CDR3 sequence is 13 residues long. In DNA form, the CDR3 reads TGTGCCAGCAGCCGGGACAGGGTTCAGCCCCAGCATTTT. Translating it yields CASSRDRVQPQHF.

This sequence joins TRBV7-9 and TRBJ2-1; 8 bases agree with TRBD1. Germline CDR1 SEHNR, CDR2 FQNEAQ (reference sequence). This CDR3 spans 12 amino acids. Trimming at V came to 4 bases and at J to 12 bases, leaving 5 bases not matched to a gene. CDR3 nucleotide sequence: TGTGCCAGCAGCTCAGGACAGGGACGGCAGTTCTTC. It translates to CASSSGQGRQFF. The whole variable domain, remainder taken from reference TRBV7-9 and TRBJ2-1, is DTGVSQNPRHKITKRGQNVTFRCDPISEHNRLYWYRQTLGQGPEFLTYFQNEAQLEKSRLLSDRFSAERPKGSFSTLEIQRTEQGDSAMYLCASSSGQGRQFFGPGTRLTVL.

Remarks on this clone: The sample holds other DNA sequences that translate to the same CDR3. V and J are TRBV5-1 and TRBJ2-7; D tentatively reads TRBD1 or TRBD2 (6 bases each). Per the germline V gene, CDR1 is SGHRS and CDR2 is YFSETQ. The CDR3 covers 14 residues. Trimming stripped 5 bases from V and 4 bases from J, with 16 bases between. CDR3 in amino acids: CASSPGAGTYEQYF. CDR3 bases: TGCGCCAGCAGTCCAGGGGCGGGGACTTACGAGCAGTACTTC.

The chain recombines TRBV30 with TRBJ1-6, with TRBD1 identical over 8 bases. V lost 2 bases and J lost 10; bases outside the gene matches: 10. Germline CDR1 and CDR2: GTSNPN and SVGIG (reference sequence). The CDR3 has 15 residues. The CDR3 here is CAWSPRAGGHSPLHF. The CDR3 coding sequence is TGTGCCTGGAGTCCCCGCGCAGGGGGCCACTCACCCCTCCACTTT.

V and J are TRBV2 and TRBJ2-3, with 11 bases identical to TRBD2. Germline V lookup: CDR1 SNHLY, CDR2 FYNNEI. The V and J ends lost 6 bases and 4 bases, in that order; junction bases with no gene match: 6. The CDR3 totals 15 residues. CDR3 protein: CASRGGTSGPDTQYF. CDR3 in DNA: TGTGCCAGCAGGGGAGGGACTAGCGGCCCAGATACGCAGTATTTT.

The J gene is TRBJ2-2, the V gene TRBV4-3; unclear D gene. Germline CDR1 and CDR2: LGHNA and YSLEER. CDR3 length equals 13 residues. V gave up 0 bases and J gave up 7 bases, with 6 bases separating them. CDR3 amino acids: CASSQESIGELFF. CDR3 nucleotide sequence: TGCGCCAGCAGCCAAGAGAGTATCGGGGAGCTGTTTTTT.

The J gene is TRBJ2-7, the V gene TRBV9; weak D call: TRBD1 (5 bases). This CDR3 comprises 15 residues. Trimming took off 0 bases at V and 3 bases at J, with 13 bases between the two ends. The V gene's germline CDR1 is SGDLS and CDR2 YYNGEE. CDR3 sequence: CASSVDAGMVYEQYF. In DNA, the CDR3 is TGTGCCAGCAGCGTAGATGCAGGGATGGTCTACGAGCAGTACTTC.

This rearrangement joins TRBV7-9 to TRBJ2-3, with 7 bases aligning to TRBD2. Germline V gives CDR1 SEHNR, CDR2 FQNEAQ (reference sequence). Trimming removed 5 bases from V and 1 base from J; junction bases left unmatched: 9. The CDR3 loop spans 16 amino acids. CDR3 sequence (DNA): TGTGCCAGCAGCCCCCGCGCGGGGAGGGGCACAGATACGCAGTATTTT. Its protein product is CASSPRAGRGTDTQYF.

This clone was recorded only once. The chain links TRBV12-1 to TRBJ2-1; no check of the table's D call, TRBD1, against the DNA was made. TRBV12-1 is a pseudogene locus. This CDR3 has 15 residues. CDR3 residues: CASSCRQGPDNEQFF. In DNA form, the CDR3 reads TGTGCCAGCAGCTGCCGACAGGGTCCGGACAATGAGCAGTTCTTC.

The chain combines TRBV10-2 with TRBJ2-1, with 7 bases fitting TRBD2. The CDR3 spans 15 residues. Per the germline V gene, CDR1 is WSHSY and CDR2 is SAAADI. J lost 5 bases, V lost 7 bases, and 11 bases had no gene match. The CDR3 DNA follows: TGCGCCAGCAAGGTTGTGGCTAGCGGTAACAATGAGCAGTTCTTC. The encoded protein is CASKVVASGNNEQFF.

The V gene is TRBV27, the J gene TRBJ2-2, with 7 bases aligning to TRBD2. V dropped 1 base and J dropped 5; count of bases not matched to a gene: 1. The CDR3 runs to 14 residues. Germline loops: CDR1 MNHEY, CDR2 SMNVEV (reference sequence). The chain's CDR3 is CASSLFGGTGELFF. CDR3 DNA sequence: TGTGCCAGCAGTTTATTCGGGGGGACCGGGGAGCTGTTTTTT.

This clone appeared once. J is TRBJ2-2 and V is TRBV5-1; 7 bases line up with TRBD2. Germline lookup yields CDR1 SGHRS and CDR2 YFSETQ. This CDR3 comprises 16 residues. The J segment lost 2 bases and the V segment lost 5 bases, leaving 9 bases of the junction unmatched. For the CDR3, the DNA is TGCGCCAGCAGTCGTCAAGCGGGACTAAACACCGGGGAGCTGTTTTTT. Translation: CASSRQAGLNTGELFF.

This chain connects TRBV13 to TRBJ2-5; TRBD2 agrees at 16 bases. The germline CDR1 and CDR2 sequences are PRHDT and FYEKMQ (reference sequence). The CDR3 has 18 amino acids. Losses at the gene ends were 4 bases for V and 5 bases for J; bases not matched to a gene: 10. The CDR3 DNA sequence: TGTGCCAGCAGCTCCCAACCGGGACTAGCGGGGGGGCGGGAGACCCAGTACTTC. Its protein product is CASSSQPGLAGGRETQYF.

This clone was seen only a few times. The chain couples TRBV10-2 to TRBJ1-6; 8 nucleotides align to TRBD1. CDR1 and CDR2 (germline): WSHSY, SAAADI. The CDR3 loop spans 14 amino acids. With 2 bases clipped from V and 11 bases from J, the junction kept 5 bases outside the gene matches. CDR3: CASSETGGRAPLHF. CDR3 bases: TGCGCCAGCAGTGAGACAGGGGGAAGAGCACCCCTCCACTTT.

The chain recombines TRBV11-2 with TRBJ1-1, with 8 positions matching TRBD1. With 4 bases clipped from V and 3 bases from J, the junction kept 4 bases outside the gene matches. The CDR3 totals 14 residues. Germline V CDR1 and CDR2: SGHAT, FQNNGV. DNA for the CDR3: TGTGCCAGCAGCTCTACGACAGGGGACACTGAAGCTTTCTTT. This gives the protein CASSSTTGDTEAFF.